The 5 T cell receptor beta chains presented below share a single source sample, sequenced in a study of Ad26.COV2.S vaccination and SARS-CoV-2 variants. As to treatment: roughly 18 received Ad26.COV2.S at low or high dose, single or two shots; 5 received placebo; per-sample allocation not given. All samples were drawn on day 63, counting from the first vaccine or placebo injection. Sequencing used immunoSEQ multiplex PCR; TCRdb keeps in-frame clones, though not all of them. The sample has around 450,000 clones, roughly nine tenths seen once. This sample comprised peripheral blood, obtained in a trial of Ad26.COV2.S vaccine versus placebo. These receptors were obtained from a person between 18 and 59 years old who received the Ad26.COV2.S COVID-19 vaccine or a placebo.

This clone occurred a few times. J is TRBJ2-6 and V is TRBV5-6, with a tentative D call TRBD1 (5 bases). CDR3 length equals 15 residues. Trimming took off 5 bases at V and 0 bases at J, with 9 bases between the two ends. Germline-derived CDR1 and CDR2 are SGHDT and YYEEEE. In nucleotides, the CDR3 is TGTGCCAGCAGTCGACAGTCCTCTGGGGCCAACGTCCTGACTTTC. Its protein is CASSRQSSGANVLTF.

This clone was counted once. CDR3 protein: CASSRRQGGGLYGYTF. The CDR3 coding sequence is TGTGCCAGCAGTCGCCGACAGGGGGGTGGTCTATACGGCTACACCTTC. The rearrangement joins TRBV2 to TRBJ1-2; 9 bases align to TRBD1. Germline assignment: CDR1 SNHLY and CDR2 FYNNEI. After removal of 5 bases from V and 8 bases from J, the junction contained 15 bases not matched to a gene. This CDR3 spans 16 amino acids.

The V and J genes are TRBV18 and TRBJ2-2; TRBD1 agrees at 7 bases. The junction had 5 bases not matched to a gene; V was cut back by 2 bases and J by 5 bases. The germline gives CDR1 KGHSH, CDR2 LQKENI. CDR3 length: 15 amino acids. CDR3: CASSPGDRDTGELFF. The CDR3 DNA is TGTGCCAGCTCACCAGGAGACAGGGATACCGGGGAGCTGTTTTTT.

In this sample, this clone turned up a few times. The chain has TRBV2 and TRBJ1-4, with 9 bases lining up with TRBD1. The CDR3 consists of 13 residues. J was trimmed by 7 bases and V by 7 bases; bases with no gene match: 4. Looked up from germline, CDR1 is SNHLY and CDR2 is FYNNEI. CDR3 nucleotides: TGTGCCAGCAAGGGACAGGGTGGTGAAAAACTGTTTTTT. The encoded protein is CASKGQGGEKLFF.

The V gene is TRBV27, the J gene TRBJ1-1, with 8 bases lining up with TRBD1. Germline V gene data show CDR1 as MNHEY and CDR2 as SMNVEV (reference sequence). This CDR3 has 14 residues. After removal of 6 bases from V and 5 bases from J, the junction contained 8 bases not matched to a gene. The chain's CDR3 is CASRSQGAVTEAFF. Here the CDR3 DNA reads TGTGCCAGCAGATCCCAGGGGGCAGTAACTGAAGCTTTCTTT.